The clone carrying this T cell receptor (beta chain) came up a few times. Its antigen is unknown. The record originates from a study of T cells after yellow fever vaccination. Overall study results and limits: A minor fraction of clonotypes spanned both CD4 and CD8 compartments. Faster peaking, at day 5 versus 15, marked a secondary response that was weaker. Boosting was followed by the reappearance of most primary-vaccination clones (around 95% CD4, about 88% CD8).

Universal primer sites and UMIs were introduced during 5'RACE template-switching synthesis of TCR cDNA. TCRdb passed the 5' RACE reads through MiXCR, listing each CDR3 protein once. The sample has 300,000 or so distinct CDR3 sequences; about 8.3% are singletons. This receptor was obtained from a man aged 18 to 30 who received the YFV17D yellow fever vaccine. The sample here was PBMCs, taken about 41 days after the first yellow fever vaccination.

CDR3 in DNA: TGCGCCAGCGGCACGGGGGGGTCGGATGAAAAACTGTTTTTT. Its protein product is CASGTGGSDEKLFF. The chain couples TRBV5-1 to TRBJ1-4, with D perhaps TRBD1 (5 bases). This CDR3 has 14 residues. The V and J ends lost 7 bases and 6 bases respectively, with 16 bases between them. The germline CDR1 and CDR2 sequences are SGHRS and YFSETQ.